This record covers a single T cell receptor beta chain. TCRdb's copy holds only in-frame clones and misses some; the assay was immunoSEQ multiplex PCR. This table holds 110,000 to 150,000 clones, just under 95% found once. These data originate in a study of control samples from healthy donors and cancer patients. The germline V and J ends were trimmed by 0 bases and 5 bases, with 10 bases remaining between them. Germline CDR1 is GTSNPN and CDR2 is SVGIG (reference sequence). This CDR3 comprises 13 residues. This sequence joins TRBV30 and TRBJ1-1; D is unresolved. The sequence was collected from a young man in good health. Material: blood. The CDR3 DNA reads TGTGCCTGGAGTGTACGTCGGGCAACTGAAGCTTTCTTT. Residues: CAWSVRRATEAFF.